The clone carrying this TCR beta chain has a single count. No antigen is known for it. The source of the sample is a study of T cell responses to AZD1222 COVID-19 vaccine. Study-level results: Spike-wide coverage was observed for vaccine-associated CD4 TCRs, with dominant responses at 160-218 and 743-854. Breadth and depth of Spike-specific TCRs rose after two AZD1222 doses. Nearly half of the spike-specific TCRs reportedly recognize variant regions that carry no mutations.

The method was immunoSEQ multiplex PCR; TCRdb's version includes in-frame clones alone and lacks a portion of them. Of 90,000 to 150,000 clones in the sample, 88% were seen once. CDR3 size: 17 residues. The germline gives CDR1 LGHNA, CDR2 YNFKEQ. Trimming took off 4 bases at V and 6 bases at J, with 24 bases between the two ends. The gene calls are TRBV4-2 and TRBJ1-1; TRBD1 might be the D (5 bases). The sequences come from peripheral blood, collected on day 0 of AZD1222 vaccination. The TCR sequence derives from an adult in good health. CDR3 sequence reads: CASSRLGVGTAGAEAFF. The CDR3 coding sequence is TGTGCCAGCAGCCGTCTAGGGGTCGGCACCGCCGGAGCTGAAGCTTTCTTT.